The subject of this entry is one T cell receptor (beta chain). The TCR alpha and TCR beta cDNA libraries, bearing sample barcodes and UMIs, were generated by 5'RACE using constant-segment primers. TCRdb redid the calling of the 5' RACE reads with MiXCR, one entry per CDR3 protein. The sample holds 540,000 or so distinct CDR3 sequences, 20% seen once. The entry originates in a study of T-cell memory formation after mild COVID-19. Study-wide context: In these data, TCR clusters were largely donor specific.

Sequenced material: PBMCs or a T cell subset sorted from them (not recorded which). The TCR was taken from an adult woman who had mild COVID-19 (a few samples of this study predate the infection). Cell type and time point are not known.

CDR3 sequence: CASRHPQGGDYNEQFF. The DNA for the CDR3 is TGCGCCAGCAGGCATCCGCAGGGGGGGGATTACAATGAGCAGTTCTTC. The genes are TRBV4-1 and TRBJ2-1; the D call may be TRBD1 or TRBD2 (7 bases each). The CDR3 covers 16 residues. V lost 6 bases and J lost 4, with 19 bases in between. In germline, CDR1 is MGHRA, CDR2 YSYEKL.